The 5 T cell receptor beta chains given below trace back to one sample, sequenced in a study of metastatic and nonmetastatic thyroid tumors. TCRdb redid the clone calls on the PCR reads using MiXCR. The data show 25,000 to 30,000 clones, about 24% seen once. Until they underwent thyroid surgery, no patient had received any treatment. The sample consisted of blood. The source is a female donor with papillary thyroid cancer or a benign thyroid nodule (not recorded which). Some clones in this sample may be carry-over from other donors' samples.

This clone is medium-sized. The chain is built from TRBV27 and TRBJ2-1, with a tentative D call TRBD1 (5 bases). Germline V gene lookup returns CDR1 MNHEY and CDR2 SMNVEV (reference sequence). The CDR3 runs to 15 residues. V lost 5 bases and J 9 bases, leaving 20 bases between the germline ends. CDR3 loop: CASSQSQAGDGEQFF. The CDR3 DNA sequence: TGTGCCAGCAGTCAGTCACAGGCTGGGGATGGTGAGCAGTTCTTC.

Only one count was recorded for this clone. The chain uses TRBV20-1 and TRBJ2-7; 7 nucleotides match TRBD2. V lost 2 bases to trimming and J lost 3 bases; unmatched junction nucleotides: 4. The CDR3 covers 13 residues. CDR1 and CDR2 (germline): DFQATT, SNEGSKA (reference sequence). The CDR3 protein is CSARTLADYEQYF. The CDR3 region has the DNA TGCAGTGCTAGAACTCTAGCGGACTACGAGCAGTACTTC.

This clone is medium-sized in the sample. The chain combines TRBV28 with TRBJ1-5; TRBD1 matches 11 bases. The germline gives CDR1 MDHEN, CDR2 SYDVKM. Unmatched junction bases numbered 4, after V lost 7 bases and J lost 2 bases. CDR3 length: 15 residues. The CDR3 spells CASTLGQGGNQPQHF. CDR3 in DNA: TGTGCCAGCACCCTGGGACAGGGGGGCAATCAGCCCCAGCATTTT.

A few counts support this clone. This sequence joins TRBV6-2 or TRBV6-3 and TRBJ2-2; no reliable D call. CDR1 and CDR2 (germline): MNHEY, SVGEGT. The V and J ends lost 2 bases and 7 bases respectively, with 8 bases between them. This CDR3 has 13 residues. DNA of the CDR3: TGTGCCAGCAGTTACCCCAACCTCGGGGAGCTGTTTTTT. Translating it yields CASSYPNLGELFF.

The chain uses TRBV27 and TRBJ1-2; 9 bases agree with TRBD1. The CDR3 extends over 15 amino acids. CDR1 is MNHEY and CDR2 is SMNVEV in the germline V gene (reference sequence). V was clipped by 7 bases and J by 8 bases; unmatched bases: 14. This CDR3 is CASNKGQGVGEGYTF. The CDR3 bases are TGTGCCAGCAACAAGGGACAGGGAGTAGGGGAAGGCTACACCTTC.